This passage covers 14 T cell receptor beta chains from one sample sequenced in a study of CD8 T cells in ankylosing spondylitis. A single record per CDR3 protein comes from TCRdb applying MiXCR to the 5' RACE reads. The sample consists of approximately 210,000 distinct CDR3 sequences, 13% of them appearing once. Sequenced material: blood, either unsorted or a sorted T cell fraction (not recorded which). The receptors stem from a male donor with ankylosing spondylitis or in good health (not recorded which).

This clonotype occurred many times. This chain connects TRBV20-1 to TRBJ2-1; no reliable D call. V was trimmed by 1 base and J by 10 bases, leaving 17 bases between them. Looked up from germline, CDR1 is DFQATT and CDR2 is SNEGSKA (reference sequence). This CDR3 contains 14 residues. CDR3 sequence reads: CSARGLSDVDEQFF. The CDR3 coding sequence is TGCAGTGCTAGAGGCCTTTCCGACGTCGACGAGCAGTTCTTC.

The chain employs TRBV12-3 or TRBV12-4 and TRBJ2-3; 10 nucleotides agree with TRBD2. V shed 5 bases and J 0 bases; nucleotides not matched to a gene: 8. The length of the CDR3 is 17 residues. The CDR3 here is CASSPWTSGSSTDTQYF. As DNA, the CDR3 is TGTGCCAGCAGTCCTTGGACTAGCGGCTCTAGCACAGATACGCAGTATTTT.

This chain uses TRBV11-2 with TRBJ2-1, with 12 bases matching TRBD2. Germline V gene lookup returns CDR1 SGHAT and CDR2 FQNNGV. J lost 6 bases, V lost 7 bases, and 16 bases had no gene match. The CDR3 consists of 18 residues. The CDR3 protein is CASNPGLAGSFAGNEQFF. In DNA form, the CDR3 reads TGTGCCAGCAACCCCGGACTAGCGGGAAGTTTCGCAGGCAATGAGCAGTTCTTC.

In its sample, this clonotype was seen many times. The chain couples TRBV20-1 to TRBJ2-1; 8 bases fit TRBD2. The germline V gene encodes CDR1 DFQATT and CDR2 SNEGSKA (reference sequence). J was trimmed by 5 bases and V by 6 bases; bases with no gene match: 12. This CDR3 contains 15 residues. In nucleotides, the CDR3 is TGCAGTGCCCGGAGCGTAAGCGGGGGAGACAATGAGCAGTTCTTC. Residues: CSARSVSGGDNEQFF.

As DNA, the CDR3 is TGCGCCAGCAGCCTTCAATGGGGACTAGCGAGCTCCTACGAGCAGTACTTC. This encodes CASSLQWGLASSYEQYF. The chain combines TRBV4-1 with TRBJ2-7; TRBD2 aligns across 10 bases. The germline CDR1 and CDR2 sequences are MGHRA and YSYEKL. V trimming: 4 bases; J trimming: 0 bases; junction bases outside the gene matches: 9. The CDR3 covers 17 residues.

This clonotype turned up a few times. The V and J genes are TRBV27 and TRBJ1-1; D gene unclear. CDR3 length: 15 residues. Germline V gene sequence: CDR1 MNHEY, CDR2 SMNVEV (reference sequence). V dropped 2 bases and J dropped 4 bases, with 14 bases sitting between them. The CDR3 sequence is CASSLGRHRSTEAFF. The CDR3 nucleotides read TGTGCCAGCAGTTTAGGTCGACACCGCAGCACTGAAGCTTTCTTT.

This clonotype has only a few counts. The chain employs TRBV5-4 and TRBJ2-7; D gene unclear. Trimming shortened V by 1 base and J by 1 base, and 12 bases separated the two germline ends. The CDR3 is 15 amino acids. The germline CDR1 and CDR2 sequences are SGHNT and YYREEE (reference sequence). The CDR3 spells CASSLNTAYSYEQYF. CDR3 nucleotide sequence: TGTGCCAGCAGCTTGAACACAGCCTATTCCTACGAGCAGTACTTC.

The J gene is TRBJ2-3, the V gene TRBV12-5, with D possibly matching TRBD2 (5 bases). Trimming removed 8 bases from V and 2 bases from J, with 14 bases in between. CDR1 LGHNT and CDR2 FRNRAP come from the germline V gene. CDR3 size: 14 residues. The CDR3 protein is CASFEGSPTDTQYF. In nucleotides, the CDR3 is TGTGCTAGTTTCGAGGGATCTCCCACAGATACGCAGTATTTT. Complete variable domain (other parts from reference TRBV12-5 and TRBJ2-3): DARVTQTPRHKVTEMGQEVTMRCQPILGHNTVFWYRQTMMQGLELLAYFRNRAPLDDSGMPKDRFSAEMPDATLATLKIQPSEPRDSAVYFCASFEGSPTDTQYFGPGTRLTVL.

This chain uses TRBV10-1 with TRBJ2-1, with 9 positions matching TRBD2. The trim removed 3 bases at V and 8 bases at J, leaving 8 bases unmatched. The CDR3 is 15 amino acids. Germline CDR1 and CDR2: WNHNN and SYGVQD (reference sequence). The CDR3 spells CASSDRLAGIYEQFF. The DNA for the CDR3 is TGCGCCAGCAGTGACCGCCTAGCGGGAATCTATGAGCAGTTCTTC.

This clonotype was observed many times. The chain employs TRBV7-8 and TRBJ2-5, with 7 bases aligning to TRBD1. The length of the CDR3 is 15 residues. Germline trimming cut 2 bases from V and 5 bases from J; bases unmatched to any gene: 8. Germline CDR1 and CDR2: SGHVS and FQNEAQ. CDR3 amino acids: CASSLPEQGLETQYF. The CDR3 nucleotides read TGTGCCAGCAGCTTACCCGAACAGGGGTTGGAGACCCAGTACTTC.

The chain is built from TRBV5-6 and TRBJ2-2, with no clear D. This CDR3 has 13 amino acids. V lost 1 base and J 1 base, leaving 2 bases between the germline ends. The germline V gene encodes CDR1 SGHDT and CDR2 YYEEEE. The CDR3 loop reads CASSLKNTGELFF. The CDR3 nucleotides read TGTGCCAGCAGCTTGAAGAACACCGGGGAGCTGTTTTTT. Combining the CDR3 with reference TRBV5-6 and TRBJ2-2 gives the whole variable domain DAGVTQSPTHLIKTRGQQVTLRCSPKSGHDTVSWYQQALGQGPQFIFQYYEEEERQRGNFPDRFSGHQFPNYSSELNVNALLLGDSALYLCASSLKNTGELFFGEGSRLTVL.

This clonotype was seen only a few times. The chain joins TRBV7-2 to TRBJ2-5; D might be TRBD2 (5 bases). Trimming shortened V by 0 bases and J by 2 bases, and 10 bases separated the two germline ends. This CDR3 is built from 15 residues. Germline CDR1 is SGHTA and CDR2 is FQGNSA. CDR3 DNA: TGTGCCAGCAGCTTAGCCCCCCAGCGGCAAGAGACCCAGTACTTC. This sequence encodes CASSLAPQRQETQYF.

This chain joins TRBV7-9 and TRBJ1-4, with 7 bases matching TRBD1. CDR1 is SEHNR and CDR2 is FQNEAQ in the germline V gene (reference sequence). V shed 4 bases and J 6 bases; nucleotides not matched to a gene: 8. The CDR3 consists of 15 residues. CDR3 DNA: TGTGCCAGCAGCTCGGGGACAGCTTGGTATGAAAAACTGTTTTTT. It codes for CASSSGTAWYEKLFF.

The chain is built from TRBV29-1 and TRBJ2-7; TRBD2 matches 9 bases. The CDR3 extends over 14 amino acids. Germline CDR1 is SQVTM and CDR2 is ANQGSEA. V gave up 7 bases and J gave up 2 bases; unmatched junction bases: 9. In nucleotides, the CDR3 is TGCAGCGCCGCGGGAGGGACTATTCCCTACGAGCAGTACTTC. It encodes CSAAGGTIPYEQYF.